This entry concerns a single T cell receptor (beta chain). What this receptor recognizes is not known. Base qualities are missing; no much larger clone stands one base away. The data derive from a study of T cell repertoires in cytomegalovirus infection (dated by TCRdb to the late 2010s). About the full investigation: Recently identified HLA-C-restricted CMV epitopes, whose presentation resists viral immunomodulation, were targeted by peptide stimulations together with well-studied HLA-B-restricted epitopes. The HLA type of each donor mattered for the analysis, because public TCR beta signatures pointed to carriage of CMV infection along with the matching HLA type.

For CDR1 and CDR2, the germline V gene lists SGHVS and FNYEAQ. The CDR3 sequence holds 16 residues, the cysteine and phenylalanine included. Here the CDR3 DNA is all that survives: 48 bases in frame from base 1. V is clipped by 5 bases and J by 0 bases, and the sequence between their germline boundaries is 16 bases long. What the study reported, not specific to this receptor: The ex vivo response was dominated by HLA-C-restricted CMV-specific TCR beta clonotypes, and the single most frequent clonotype in two of eight donors was supplied by these HLA-C-restricted clonotypes. Cumulative frequency of public TCR beta family members discriminated carriers of CMV infection plus the relevant HLA type in this cohort and an independent 352-donor cohort.

In the paper's terms, the treatment or condition label means: in vitro stimulation with specific CMV peptide epitopes to enrich CMV-specific T cells. TCRdb lists the instrument as Illumina HiSeq 1500. TCRdb trimmed public reads at Q25 via fastp, called clones via MiXCR and kept in-frame beta chains. Rows with one shared CDR3 protein collapse into an entry with the most common genes and DNA. The sample table contains around 710,000 distinct CDR3 sequences; only one count was recorded for almost 30% of them. Of the sample, 13% is held by the ten largest clones. The sequence joins TRBV7-6 to TRBJ1-1; the D region possibly corresponds to TRBD1 (6 bases align). The TCR sequence derives from a human donor in good health (CMV status not recorded). Some clones in this sample may be carry-over from other donors' samples. The material sequenced was cultured CD8+ T cells from PBMCs, taken from culture after CMV antigen stimulation. The encoded CDR3 is CASSLRGGEMNTEAFF. The DNA sequence is given as TGTGCCAGCAGCCTAAGGGGGGGCGAGATGAACACTGAAGCTTTCTTT.